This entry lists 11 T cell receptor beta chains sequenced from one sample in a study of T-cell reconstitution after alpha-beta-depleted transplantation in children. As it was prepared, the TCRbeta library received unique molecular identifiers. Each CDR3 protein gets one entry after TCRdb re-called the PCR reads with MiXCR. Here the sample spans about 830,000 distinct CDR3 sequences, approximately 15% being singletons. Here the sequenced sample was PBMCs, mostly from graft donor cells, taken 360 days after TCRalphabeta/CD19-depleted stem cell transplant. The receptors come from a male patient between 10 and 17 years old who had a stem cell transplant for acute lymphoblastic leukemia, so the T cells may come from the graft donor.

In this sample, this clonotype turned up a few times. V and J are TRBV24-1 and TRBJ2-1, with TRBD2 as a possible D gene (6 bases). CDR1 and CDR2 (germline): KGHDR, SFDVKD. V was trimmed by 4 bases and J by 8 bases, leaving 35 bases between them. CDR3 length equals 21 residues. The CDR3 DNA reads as TGTGCCACCAGTGAGAAGGAGGGCTACCACTCGACTAGTAATATTTTCGATGAGCAGTTCTTC. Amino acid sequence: CATSEKEGYHSTSNIFDEQFF.

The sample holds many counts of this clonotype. CDR3 DNA: TGCGCCAGCAGCTCCTCAGGGGTTGGCGAAAAACTGTTTTTT. It is translated as CASSSSGVGEKLFF. The chain recombines TRBV5-1 with TRBJ1-4; D possibly corresponds to TRBD1 (6 bases). Germline lookup yields CDR1 SGHRS and CDR2 YFSETQ. This CDR3 has 14 residues. Trimming took off 3 bases at V and 8 bases at J, with 14 bases between the two ends.

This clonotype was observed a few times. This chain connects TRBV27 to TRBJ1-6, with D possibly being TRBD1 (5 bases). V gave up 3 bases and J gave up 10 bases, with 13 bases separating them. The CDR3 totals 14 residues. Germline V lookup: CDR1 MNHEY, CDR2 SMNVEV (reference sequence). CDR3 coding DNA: TGTGCCAGCAGTTTCGGGGCAGTGCCCTCACCCCTCCACTTT. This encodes CASSFGAVPSPLHF.

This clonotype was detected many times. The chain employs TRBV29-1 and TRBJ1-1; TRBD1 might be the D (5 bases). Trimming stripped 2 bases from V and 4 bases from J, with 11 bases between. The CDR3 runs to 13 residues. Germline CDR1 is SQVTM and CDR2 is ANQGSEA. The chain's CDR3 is CSVEWGVGTEAFF. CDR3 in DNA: TGCAGCGTTGAATGGGGGGTCGGCACTGAAGCTTTCTTT.

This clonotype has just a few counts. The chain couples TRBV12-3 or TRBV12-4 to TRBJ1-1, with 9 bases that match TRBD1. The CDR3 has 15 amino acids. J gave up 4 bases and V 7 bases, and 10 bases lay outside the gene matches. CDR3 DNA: TGTGCCAGCACCTCAAACAGGGGGCTAGGCACTGAAGCTTTCTTT. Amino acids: CASTSNRGLGTEAFF.

The CDR3 DNA reads TGTGCCAGCGGGTGGGCAGAAAGCTCCTACGAGCAGTACTTC. Translation gives CASGWAESSYEQYF. This chain uses TRBV6-9 with TRBJ2-7; D call uncertain. Trimming shortened V by 8 bases and J by 0 bases, and 14 bases separated the two germline ends. The CDR3 spans 14 residues. Germline V gene data show CDR1 as MNHGY and CDR2 as SVAAGI.

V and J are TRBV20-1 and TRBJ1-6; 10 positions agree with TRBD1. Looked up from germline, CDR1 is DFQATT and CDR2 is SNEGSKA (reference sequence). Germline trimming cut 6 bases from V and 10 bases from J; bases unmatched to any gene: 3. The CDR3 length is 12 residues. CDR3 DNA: TGCAGTGCCGGGACAGGGGTCTCACCCCTCCACTTT. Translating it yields CSAGTGVSPLHF.

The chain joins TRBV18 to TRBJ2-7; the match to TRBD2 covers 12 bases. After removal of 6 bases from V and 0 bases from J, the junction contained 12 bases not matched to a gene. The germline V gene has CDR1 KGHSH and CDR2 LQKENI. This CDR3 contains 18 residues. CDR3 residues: CASSRGLAGSSSSYEQYF. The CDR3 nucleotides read TGTGCCAGCTCGCGGGGACTAGCGGGCTCCTCAAGCTCCTACGAGCAGTACTTC.

The CDR3 is CASRRFLAVPNSPLHF. The DNA for the CDR3 is TGCGCCAGCAGGAGATTTTTAGCTGTCCCTAATTCACCCCTCCACTTT. The chain links TRBV4-1 to TRBJ1-6; D is undetermined. Germline V gene data show CDR1 as MGHRA and CDR2 as YSYEKL. The V and J ends lost 6 bases and 6 bases respectively, with 18 bases between them. This CDR3 region has 16 residues.

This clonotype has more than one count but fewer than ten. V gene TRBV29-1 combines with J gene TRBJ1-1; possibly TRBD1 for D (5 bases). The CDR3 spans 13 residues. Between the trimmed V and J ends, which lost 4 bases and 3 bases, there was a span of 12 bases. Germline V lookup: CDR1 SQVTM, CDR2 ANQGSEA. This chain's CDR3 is CSVVPQGYTEAFF. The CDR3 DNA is TGCAGCGTTGTCCCCCAGGGTTACACTGAAGCTTTCTTT.

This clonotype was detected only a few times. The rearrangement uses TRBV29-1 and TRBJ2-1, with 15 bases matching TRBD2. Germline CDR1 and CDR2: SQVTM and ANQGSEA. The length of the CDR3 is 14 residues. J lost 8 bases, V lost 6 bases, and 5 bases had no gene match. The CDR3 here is CSVMGLAGGHEQFF. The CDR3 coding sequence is TGCAGCGTGATGGGACTAGCGGGAGGACATGAGCAGTTCTTC.